These T cell receptor beta chains were read from a single sample in a study of blood T cells in healthy people across ages. TCRdb called the 5' RACE reads again in MiXCR, with one record for every CDR3 protein. The repertoire holds 920,000 or so distinct CDR3 sequences, with under 55% as singletons. The sequenced sample was blood. The receptors were sampled from a woman aged 60-75 years in good health. CDR3s leave out the opening cysteine and the closing phenylalanine or tryptophan.

TRBJ1-5	TRBV6-5	ASSEASSNQPQH
TRBJ2-3	TRBV5-1	ASSLDAGVSTDTQY
TRBJ2-1	TRBV5-1	ASSLGPLPRNNEQF
TRBJ2-1	TRBV24-1	ATSDIRGNEQF
TRBJ2-1	TRBV9	ASSAGTALSYNEQF
TRBJ2-1	TRBV20-1	SAPRPPSSYNEQF
.	TRBV5-1	ASSGTGGYNEQY
TRBJ2-4	TRBV6-6	ASSYSPSGTAKNIQY
TRBJ2-1	TRBV27	ATGLALAGLLF
TRBJ1-2	TRBV4-1	ASSQRSNGYT
TRBJ1-5	TRBV28	ASSFSGTGDQPQH
TRBJ2-2	TRBV5-1	ASSLVEGSTGELF
TRBJ1-6	TRBV6-4	ASSTNGYSPLH
TRBJ2-3	TRBV2	ASRDYGTDTQY